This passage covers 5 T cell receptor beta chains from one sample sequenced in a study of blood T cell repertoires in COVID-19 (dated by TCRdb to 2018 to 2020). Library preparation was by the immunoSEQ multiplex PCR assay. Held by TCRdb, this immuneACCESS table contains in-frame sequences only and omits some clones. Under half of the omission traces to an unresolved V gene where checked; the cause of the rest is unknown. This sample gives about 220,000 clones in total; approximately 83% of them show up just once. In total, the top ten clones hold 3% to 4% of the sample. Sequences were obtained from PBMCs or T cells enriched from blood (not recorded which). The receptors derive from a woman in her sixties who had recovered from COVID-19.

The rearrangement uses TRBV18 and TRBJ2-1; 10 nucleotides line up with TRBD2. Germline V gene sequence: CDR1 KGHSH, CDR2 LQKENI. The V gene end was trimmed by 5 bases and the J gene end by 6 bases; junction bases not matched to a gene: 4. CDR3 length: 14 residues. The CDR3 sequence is CASSERGGRNEQFF. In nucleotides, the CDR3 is TGTGCCAGCTCAGAGCGGGGGGGCCGCAATGAGCAGTTCTTC.

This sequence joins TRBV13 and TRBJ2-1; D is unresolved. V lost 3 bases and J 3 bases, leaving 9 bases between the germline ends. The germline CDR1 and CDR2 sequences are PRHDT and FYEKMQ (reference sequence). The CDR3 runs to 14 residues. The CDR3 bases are TGTGCCAGCAGCTTCCAAGAGGACTACAATGAGCAGTTCTTC. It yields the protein CASSFQEDYNEQFF.

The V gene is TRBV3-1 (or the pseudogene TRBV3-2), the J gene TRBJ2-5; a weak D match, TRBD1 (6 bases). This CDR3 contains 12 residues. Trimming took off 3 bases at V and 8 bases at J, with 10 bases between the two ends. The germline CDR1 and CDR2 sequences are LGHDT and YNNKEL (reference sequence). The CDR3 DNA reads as TGTGCCAGCAGCCATACAGGGAACACCCAGTACTTC. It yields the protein CASSHTGNTQYF.

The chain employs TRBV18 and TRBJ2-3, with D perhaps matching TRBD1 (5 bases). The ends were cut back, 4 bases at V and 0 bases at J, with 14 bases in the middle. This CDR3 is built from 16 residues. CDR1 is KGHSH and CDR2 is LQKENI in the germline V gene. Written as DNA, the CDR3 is TGTGCCAGCTCACGGGGCGGCGGACCTAGCACAGATACGCAGTATTTT. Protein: CASSRGGGPSTDTQYF. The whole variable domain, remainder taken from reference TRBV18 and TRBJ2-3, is NAGVMQNPRHLVRRRGQEARLRCSPMKGHSHVYWYRQLPEEGLKFMVYLQKENIIDESGMPKERFSAEFPKEGPSILRIQQVVRGDSAAYFCASSRGGGPSTDTQYFGPGTRLTVL.

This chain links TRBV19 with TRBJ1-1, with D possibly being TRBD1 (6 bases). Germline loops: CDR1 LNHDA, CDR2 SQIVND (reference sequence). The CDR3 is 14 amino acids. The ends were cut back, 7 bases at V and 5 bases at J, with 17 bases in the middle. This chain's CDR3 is CASMVNRVRTEAFF. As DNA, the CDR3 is TGTGCCAGTATGGTTAACAGGGTGAGGACTGAAGCTTTCTTT.